The clone carrying this T cell receptor beta chain was observed a few times. This specimen comes from a study of cytomegalovirus exposure and HLA in healthy donors. V dropped 4 bases and J dropped 6 bases, with 12 bases sitting between them. CDR1 is MDHEN, CDR2 SYDVKM, per germline. CDR3 size: 13 residues. The PCR used 60 Vbeta and 13 Jbeta primers. Assay: immunoSEQ multiplex PCR; the TCRdb copy retains only in-frame clones and omits some. The table records about 94,000 clones, under 9% of them present only once. Specimen: PBMCs. This receptor was taken from a man in his fifties or sixties in good health and CMV-seronegative. This chain uses TRBV28 with TRBJ1-1; weak D call: TRBD1 (5 bases). The CDR3 reads CASSWGGEAEAFF. The CDR3 DNA follows: TGTGCCAGCAGTTGGGGAGGGGAAGCTGAAGCTTTCTTT.